These T cell receptor beta chains were read from a single sample in a study of blood T cell repertoires in COVID-19. Data came from immunoSEQ multiplex PCR; TCRdb stores just in-frame clones and leaves some out. Among about 220,000 clones listed, roughly 85% were seen once. The sample consisted of peripheral blood. All receptors come from a woman aged 70-85 years with COVID-19, enrolled during active disease. Each CDR3 is given without its conserved first and last residue. Each record gives: V gene, CDR3 protein.

TRBV4-3	ASSSLTGGYGYT
TRBV3-1/TRBV3-2	ASSQGSAAVPYEQY
TRBV6-2/TRBV6-3	ASSYVAGGLLETQY
TRBV7-2	ASSLRTAYGYT
TRBV18	ASSPNHRTLNTEAF
TRBV5-1	ASSPRAGGDYGYT
TRBV7-2	ASSGGTAYTEAF
TRBV27	ASSPRLINTEAF
TRBV5-4	ASSLAGWDGYT
TRBV3-1/TRBV3-2	ASSLPDATVRGYT
TRBV20-1	SASLPSSYNSPLH
TRBV25-1	ASASPGGRWEKLF
TRBV5-4	ASSLEGINTEAF
TRBV5-6	ASNLAGYYEQY
TRBV6-2/TRBV6-3	ASSYSKTGRYNEQF
TRBV28	ASSSGVLVQGTEAF
TRBV4-2	ASSQAGSVNTEAF
TRBV5-1	ASSLEAHSTEAF
TRBV27	ASSKQGVGNQPQH
TRBV27	ASRPGLISNQPQH
TRBV7-3	ASSFNSGGNTGELF
TRBV7-3	ASSPHKNTEAF
TRBV7-2	ASFSGTGSEAF
TRBV7-2	ASSLPSISGNTIY
TRBV9	ASSVAQLAGVADTQY
TRBV11-3	ASSPTGGGWSSPLH
TRBV3-1/TRBV3-2	ASSQRSNQPQH
TRBV4-3	ASSPGQGSQPQH
TRBV19	ASSTGQTGTYGYT